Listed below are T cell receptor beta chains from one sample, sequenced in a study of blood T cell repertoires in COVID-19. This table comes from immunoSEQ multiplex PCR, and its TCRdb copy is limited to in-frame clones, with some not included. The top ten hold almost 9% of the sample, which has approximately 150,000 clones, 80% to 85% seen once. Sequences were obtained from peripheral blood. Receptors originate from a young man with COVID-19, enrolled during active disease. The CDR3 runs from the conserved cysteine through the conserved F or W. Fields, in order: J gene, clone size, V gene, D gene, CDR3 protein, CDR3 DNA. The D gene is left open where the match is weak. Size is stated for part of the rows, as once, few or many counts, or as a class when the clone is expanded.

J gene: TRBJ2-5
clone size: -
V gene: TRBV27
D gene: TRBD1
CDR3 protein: CASRTSGTGGKTQYF
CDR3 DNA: TGTGCCAGCAGAACCTCCGGGACAGGGGGAAAGACCCAGTACTTC

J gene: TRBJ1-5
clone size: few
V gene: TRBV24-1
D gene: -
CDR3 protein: CATSDPRTANQPQHF
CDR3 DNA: TGTGCCACCAGTGATCCCCGGACAGCTAATCAGCCCCAGCATTTT

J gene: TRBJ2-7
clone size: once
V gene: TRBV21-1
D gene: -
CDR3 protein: CASSKDRQGCEQYF
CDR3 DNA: TGTGCCAGCAGCAAGGACCGACAGGGGTGCGAGCAGTACTTC

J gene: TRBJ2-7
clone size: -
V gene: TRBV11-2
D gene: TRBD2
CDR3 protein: CASSLGLAGRTYEQYF
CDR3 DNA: TGTGCCAGCAGCTTAGGGCTAGCGGGTCGTACCTACGAGCAGTACTTC

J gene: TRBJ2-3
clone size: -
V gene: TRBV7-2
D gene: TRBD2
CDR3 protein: CASSRGGLAGVSTDTQYF
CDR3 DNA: TGTGCCAGCAGCCGGGGGGGACTAGCGGGAGTTAGCACAGATACGCAGTATTTT

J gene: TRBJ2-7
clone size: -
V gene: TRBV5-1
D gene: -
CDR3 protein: CASSYRQDNYEQYF
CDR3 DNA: TGCGCCAGCAGCTATAGACAGGACAACTACGAGCAGTACTTC

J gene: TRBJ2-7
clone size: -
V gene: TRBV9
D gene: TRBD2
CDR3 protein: CASTPGLEKREQYF
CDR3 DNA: TGTGCCAGCACCCCGGGACTAGAAAAGCGGGAGCAGTACTTC

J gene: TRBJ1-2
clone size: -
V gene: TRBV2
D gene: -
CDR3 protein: CASSDRVRDGYTF
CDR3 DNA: TGTGCCAGCAGTGACAGGGTACGGGATGGCTACACCTTC

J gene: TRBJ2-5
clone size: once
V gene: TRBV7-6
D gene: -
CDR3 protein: CASSSEETQYF
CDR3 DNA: TGTGCCAGCAGCTCGGAAGAGACCCAGTACTTC

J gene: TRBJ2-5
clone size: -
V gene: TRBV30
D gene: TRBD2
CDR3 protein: CAWSEASGGWETQYF
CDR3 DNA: TGTGCCTGGAGTGAGGCTAGCGGAGGGTGGGAGACCCAGTACTTC

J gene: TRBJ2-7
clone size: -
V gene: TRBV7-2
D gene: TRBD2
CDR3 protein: CASTLRGGRVDSYEQYF
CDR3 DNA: TGTGCCAGCACCCTAAGGGGCGGGAGGGTGGACTCCTACGAGCAGTACTTC

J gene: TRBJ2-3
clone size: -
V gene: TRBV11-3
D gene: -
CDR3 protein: CASSLSGSTDTQYF
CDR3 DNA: TGTGCCAGCAGCTTAAGCGGGTCCACAGATACGCAGTATTTT

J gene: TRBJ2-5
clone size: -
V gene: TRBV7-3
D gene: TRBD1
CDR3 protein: CASSPGQASGETQYF
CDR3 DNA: TGTGCCAGCAGCCCAGGACAGGCCTCAGGGGAGACCCAGTACTTC

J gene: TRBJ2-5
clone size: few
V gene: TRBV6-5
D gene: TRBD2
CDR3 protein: CASRDSGRAGETQYF
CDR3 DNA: TGTGCCAGCAGGGATAGCGGGAGGGCAGGGGAGACCCAGTACTTC

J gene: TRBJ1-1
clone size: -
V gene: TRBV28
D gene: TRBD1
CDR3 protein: CASSSPGQGSSEAFF
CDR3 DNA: TGTGCCAGCAGTTCGCCGGGACAGGGGAGTTCTGAAGCTTTCTTT

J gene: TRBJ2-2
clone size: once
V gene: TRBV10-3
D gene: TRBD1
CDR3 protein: CAISEWGQGRGNTGELFF
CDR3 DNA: TGTGCCATCAGTGAGTGGGGACAGGGGCGTGGGAACACCGGGGAGCTGTTTTTT

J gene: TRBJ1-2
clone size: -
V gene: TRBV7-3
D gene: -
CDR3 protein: CASSRGGNYGYTF
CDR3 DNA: TGTGCCAGCAGCCGCGGGGGGAACTATGGCTACACCTTC

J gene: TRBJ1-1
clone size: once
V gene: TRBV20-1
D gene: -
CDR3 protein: CSAGRLEAFF
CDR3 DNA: TGCAGTGCTGGCAGATTAGAAGCTTTCTTT

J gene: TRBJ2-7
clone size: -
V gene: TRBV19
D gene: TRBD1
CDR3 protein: CASRQTGTSYEQYF
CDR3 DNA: TGTGCCAGTAGACAGACAGGGACCTCCTACGAGCAGTACTTC

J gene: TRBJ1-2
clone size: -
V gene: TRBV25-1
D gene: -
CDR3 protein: CASSAPVRGNYGYTF
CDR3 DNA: TGTGCCAGCAGTGCCCCGGTCAGGGGTAACTATGGCTACACCTTC

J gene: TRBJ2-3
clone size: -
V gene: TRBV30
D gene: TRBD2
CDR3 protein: CAWSVTGGADTQYF
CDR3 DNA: TGTGCCTGGAGTGTCACGGGGGGAGCAGATACGCAGTATTTT

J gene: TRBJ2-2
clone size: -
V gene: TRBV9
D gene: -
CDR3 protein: CASSVEASGGELFF
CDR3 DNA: TGTGCCAGCAGCGTAGAAGCCTCAGGAGGGGAGCTGTTTTTT

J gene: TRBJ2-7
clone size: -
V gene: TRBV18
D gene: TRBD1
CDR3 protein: CASSPARTGEQYF
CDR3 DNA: TGTGCCAGCTCACCAGCCCGGACAGGTGAGCAGTACTTC

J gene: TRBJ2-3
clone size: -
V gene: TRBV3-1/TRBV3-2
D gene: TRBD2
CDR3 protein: CASSLVAGADTQYF
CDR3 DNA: TGTGCCAGCAGCCTTGTAGCGGGAGCAGATACGCAGTATTTT

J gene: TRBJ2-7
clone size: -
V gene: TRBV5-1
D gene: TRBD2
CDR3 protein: CASSFSGNEQYF
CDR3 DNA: TGCGCCAGCAGCTTTAGCGGGAACGAGCAGTACTTC

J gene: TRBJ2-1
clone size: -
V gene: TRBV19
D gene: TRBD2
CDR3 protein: CASSIVFSGNNEQFF
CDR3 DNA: TGTGCCAGTAGTATAGTCTTTAGCGGGAACAATGAGCAGTTCTTC